Sequencing of this T cell receptor beta chain was carried out in a study of CD8 T cells in Susac syndrome. Study-level background: Susac syndrome patients were untreated, on corticosteroids with some adding intravenous immunoglobulin, or on intravenous immunoglobulin only.

Germline CDR1 is SGHRS and CDR2 is YFSETQ. V lost 7 bases and J lost 7; bases outside the gene matches: 6. This CDR3 has 15 residues. Sequencing of TCR beta, carried out with a high-throughput approach, was applied to CD8+ and CD4+ T cells from the blood. RNA, at about 0.45 to 1 ug, was reverse transcribed with random hexamers. Amplification of TCR beta CDR3 across 54 Vbeta and 13 Jbeta was performed with immunoSEQ multiplex PCR. TCRdb reanalysed the immunoSEQ multiplex PCR reads using MiXCR and keeps one entry per CDR3 protein. The table has 120,000 to 150,000 distinct CDR3 sequences, 95% seen once. Specimen: CD4+ T cells from PBMCs. The TCR originated in a human donor with Susac syndrome. The chain links TRBV5-1 to TRBJ2-1, with TRBD2 identical over 15 bases. DNA of the CDR3: TGCGCCAGCCAGGGGGGGACTAGCGGGAGGAATGAGCAGTTCTTC. As protein: CASQGGTSGRNEQFF.